One sample yielded the 21 T cell receptor beta chains listed below, sequenced in a study of vaccination and CD4 T cells after COVID-19. Sample treatment: 10-day PBMC culture with coronavirus spike peptide pools or control peptides (ViraFEST assay). The Oncomine TCR Beta short-read assay was applied to DNA of cultured CD4+ T cells. TCRdb ran MiXCR on the PCR reads and lists one entry per CDR3 protein. The table has 8,500 to 11,000 distinct CDR3 sequences, roughly two thirds seen once. Antigens of these TCRs are unknown. Sequencing was carried out using CD4+ T cells from blood, cultured in vitro. These receptors were collected from a human donor who had recovered from COVID-19.

V gene TRBV7-8 combines with J gene TRBJ2-1, with 9 bases that match TRBD2. In germline, CDR1 is SGHVS, CDR2 FQNEAQ. This CDR3 comprises 15 residues. V trimming: 1 base; J trimming: 6 bases; junction bases outside the gene matches: 4. The CDR3 here is CASSLGAGGVNEQFF. CDR3 sequence (DNA): TGTGCCAGCAGCTTAGGGGCGGGAGGGGTCAATGAGCAGTTCTTC. Complete variable domain (other parts from reference TRBV7-8 and TRBJ2-1): GAGVSQSPRYKVAKRGQDVALRCDPISGHVSLFWYQQALGQGPEFLTYFQNEAQLDKSGLPSDRFFAERPEGSVSTLKIQRTQQEDSAVYLCASSLGAGGVNEQFFGPGTRLTVL.

The chain links TRBV6-1 to TRBJ2-2; TRBD1 agrees at 10 bases. Germline V gene lookup returns CDR1 MNHNS and CDR2 SASEGT. This CDR3 comprises 15 residues. With V trimmed by 4 bases and J by 4 bases, 3 bases remained unmatched. CDR3 DNA sequence: TGTGCCAGCAGTGGACAGGGGGCTGGCACCGGGGAGCTGTTTTTT. Its protein product is CASSGQGAGTGELFF.

Sample share makes this clonotype large. This chain links TRBV24-1 with TRBJ2-1; the D is unclear. Germline loops: CDR1 KGHDR, CDR2 SFDVKD. Trimming left V 6 bases short and J 5 bases short, with 16 bases between. The CDR3 has 15 residues. CDR3 protein: CATSSPARDDNEQFF. CDR3 DNA sequence: TGTGCCACCAGTTCCCCCGCCCGAGACGACAATGAGCAGTTCTTC.

This chain joins TRBV19 and TRBJ1-3, with D uncertain. Trimming took off 6 bases at V and 2 bases at J, with 5 bases between the two ends. Per germline, CDR1 LNHDA and CDR2 SQIVND (reference sequence). CDR3 length: 12 residues. CDR3 sequence: CASRFTGNTIYF. The CDR3 DNA follows: TGTGCCAGTAGGTTCACTGGAAACACCATATATTTT.

The chain uses TRBV6-5 and TRBJ2-5; D perhaps matches TRBD1 (6 bases). The CDR3 length is 16 residues. The V gene's germline CDR1 is MNHEY and CDR2 SVGAGI. V was trimmed by 4 bases and J by 0 bases, leaving 15 bases between them. The CDR3, as DNA: TGTGCCAGCAGTTCCCCCCGCCGGGACAACCAAGAGACCCAGTACTTC. It is translated as CASSSPRRDNQETQYF.

V and J are TRBV6-2 or TRBV6-3 and TRBJ2-2; D call uncertain. V shed 0 bases and J shed 6 bases, with 11 bases lying between them. Per germline, CDR1 MNHEY and CDR2 SVGEGT. The CDR3 sequence is 15 residues long. The CDR3 bases are TGTGCCAGCAGTTACTCGATAGGGTCCGCCGGGGAGCTGTTTTTT. Its protein is CASSYSIGSAGELFF.

This clonotype was counted between two and nine times. The chain carries TRBV27 and TRBJ1-2; the match to TRBD1 covers 12 bases. Germline trimming cut 7 bases from V and 4 bases from J; bases unmatched to any gene: 13. CDR3 length: 17 amino acids. Looked up from germline, CDR1 is MNHEY and CDR2 is SMNVEV (reference sequence). The CDR3, as DNA: TGTGCCAGCAAGTTTTACGCCGGGACAGGGGGCACCTATGGCTACACCTTC. It codes for CASKFYAGTGGTYGYTF.

There are a few counts of this clonotype. This chain uses TRBV30 with TRBJ1-1, with a weak D call TRBD1 (6 bases). V lost 0 bases and J 1 base, leaving 18 bases between the germline ends. The CDR3 contains 17 residues. CDR1 and CDR2 (germline): GTSNPN, SVGIG (reference sequence). The CDR3 sequence is CAWSVSGRGGRNTEAFF. The DNA of the CDR3 is TGTGCCTGGAGTGTAAGCGGTAGGGGGGGGCGGAACACTGAAGCTTTCTTT.

The CDR3 nucleotides read TGTGCCAGCAGGAACGGCGGACAGGGGATCTTAGATACGCAGTATTTT. Its translation is CASRNGGQGILDTQYF. The V and J genes are TRBV6-1 and TRBJ2-3; 9 nucleotides align to TRBD1. Unmatched junction bases numbered 12, after V lost 6 bases and J lost 5 bases. The CDR3 is 16 amino acids. Germline V gene lookup returns CDR1 MNHNS and CDR2 SASEGT.

This clonotype was seen a handful of times. The rearrangement joins TRBV6-1 to TRBJ1-6; 7 bases align to TRBD1. The CDR3 runs 13 residues. V was clipped by 7 bases and J by 7 bases; unmatched bases: 4. CDR1 MNHNS and CDR2 SASEGT come from the germline V gene. CDR3 protein: CASTRTGNSPLHF. CDR3 bases: TGTGCCAGCACTCGGACAGGAAATTCACCCCTCCACTTT.

This chain joins TRBV7-2 and TRBJ2-7, with D perhaps TRBD1 (5 bases). This CDR3 is built from 13 residues. V dropped 8 bases and J dropped 0 bases, with 11 bases sitting between them. Germline loops: CDR1 SGHTA, CDR2 FQGNSA. The CDR3 loop reads CASGASPSYEQYF. CDR3 coding DNA: TGTGCCAGCGGGGCCAGCCCCTCCTACGAGCAGTACTTC.

This clonotype was detected only a few times. The chain is built from TRBV24-1 and TRBJ2-1; 8 nucleotides match TRBD2. CDR1 and CDR2 (germline): KGHDR, SFDVKD. The CDR3 has 15 amino acids. J lost 7 bases, V lost 3 bases, and 7 bases had no gene match. The CDR3 reads CATSDPGTSLNEQFF. The CDR3 DNA reads TGTGCCACCAGTGATCCCGGGACTAGTCTTAATGAGCAGTTCTTC.

This chain uses TRBV7-8 with TRBJ1-1; D call uncertain. Germline V lookup: CDR1 SGHVS, CDR2 FQNEAQ. The CDR3 totals 13 residues. V was pared by 1 base and J by 4 bases, with 7 bases between. The CDR3 reads CASSLGGTTEAFF. The CDR3 nucleotides are TGTGCCAGCAGCTTAGGTGGAACCACTGAAGCTTTCTTT. Drawing the rest from reference TRBV7-8 and TRBJ1-1, the complete variable domain is GAGVSQSPRYKVAKRGQDVALRCDPISGHVSLFWYQQALGQGPEFLTYFQNEAQLDKSGLPSDRFFAERPEGSVSTLKIQRTQQEDSAVYLCASSLGGTTEAFFGQGTRLTVV.

The rearrangement uses TRBV4-2 and TRBJ2-7; 10 bases map to TRBD1. V was pared by 4 bases and J by 3 bases, with 3 bases of the junction left unmatched. The CDR3 totals 14 residues. CDR1 and CDR2 (germline): LGHNA, YNFKEQ. The CDR3: CASSRGQGSYEQYF. DNA of the CDR3: TGTGCCAGCAGCCGGGGACAGGGGAGCTACGAGCAGTACTTC.

This clonotype was counted once. V is TRBV11-3 and J is TRBJ1-1; no definite D call. Germline CDR1 SGHNT, CDR2 YENEEA. The CDR3 is 14 residues long. V shed 5 bases and J shed 0 bases, with 10 bases lying between them. CDR3 sequence reads: CASSNLGMNTEAFF. The CDR3 nucleotides are TGTGCCAGCAGCAACCTAGGAATGAACACTGAAGCTTTCTTT.

The CDR3 DNA sequence: TGTGCCAGCAGCTTGCTTGGGGGCTACACCTTC. Translation gives CASSLLGGYTF. The chain employs TRBV5-4 and TRBJ1-2; D gene unclear. The CDR3 covers 11 residues. The germline gives CDR1 SGHNT, CDR2 YYREEE (reference sequence). Trimming removed 1 base at V and 8 bases at J, with 6 bases between. Looking up the rest from reference TRBV5-4 and TRBJ1-2 gives the full variable domain: ETGVTQSPTHLIKTRGQQVTLRCSSQSGHNTVSWYQQALGQGPQFIFQYYREEENGRGNFPPRFSGLQFPNYSSELNVNALELDDSALYLCASSLLGGYTFGSGTRLTVV.

The chain is built from TRBV20-1 and TRBJ2-3; 12 bases align to TRBD2. This CDR3 contains 13 residues. Germline lookup yields CDR1 DFQATT and CDR2 SNEGSKA (reference sequence). V lost 4 bases, J lost 6 bases, and 2 bases stayed unmatched. CDR3 coding DNA: TGCAGTGCTATAACTAGCGGGAGGGATACGCAGTATTTT. As protein: CSAITSGRDTQYF.

V usage is TRBV2 and J usage is TRBJ2-1, with a weak D call TRBD1 (6 bases). In germline, CDR1 is SNHLY, CDR2 FYNNEI. CDR3 length equals 14 residues. Trimming stripped 7 bases from V and 1 base from J, with 11 bases between. CDR3 nucleotides: TGTGCCAGCATGAGACAGGCTTCCTACAATGAGCAGTTCTTC. Translation: CASMRQASYNEQFF.

The chain employs TRBV30 and TRBJ2-3; D remains unclear. V lost 0 bases, J lost 5 bases, and 9 bases lay in between. Per the germline V gene, CDR1 is GTSNPN and CDR2 is SVGIG (reference sequence). This CDR3 has 13 residues. CDR3 bases: TGTGCCTGGAGTGTACGGCAGAAAGATACGCAGTATTTT. Translation gives CAWSVRQKDTQYF.

This chain joins TRBV11-3 and TRBJ1-2, with TRBD1 as a possible D gene (5 bases). Germline lookup yields CDR1 SGHNT and CDR2 YENEEA. The CDR3 sequence is 13 residues long. The ends were cut back, 2 bases at V and 8 bases at J, with 12 bases in the middle. The CDR3: CASSLQGEGGYTF. CDR3 coding DNA: TGTGCCAGCAGCTTACAGGGAGAAGGAGGCTACACCTTC.

This clonotype was counted once. V usage is TRBV6-1 and J usage is TRBJ1-4; 9 bases agree with TRBD1. With V trimmed by 6 bases and J by 3 bases, 5 bases remained unmatched. CDR3 length equals 15 residues. The germline gives CDR1 MNHNS, CDR2 SASEGT. DNA for the CDR3: TGTGCCAGCAGGCTACAGGGGGCGGCTAATGAAAAACTGTTTTTT. As protein: CASRLQGAANEKLFF.